This T cell receptor (beta chain) was sequenced in a study of human T cells and chemical hapten exposure. The wider study: 2% DPC applied to an approximately 2 cm by approximately 2 cm arm area sensitized donors. How much TCR each sample yielded varied, mostly because pooled library volumes differed slightly.

Documented time point: patch test 3, about 24 weeks after DPC sensitization. Treatment specified: therapeutic diphenylcyclopropenone sensitization with weekly scalp DPC. The template was total RNA from unfractionated whole blood. Trimming removed 2 bases from V and 6 bases from J, with 8 bases in between. This CDR3 is 13 amino acids long. Germline V gene data show CDR1 as MNHEY and CDR2 as SVGAGI. Per the original methods: Sample TCR counts, which ranged from about 20,000 to 750,000, had a median of roughly 100,000. TCRdb re-called the RACE reads through MiXCR, storing one row per CDR3 protein. These V and J calls originate from TCRdb's pipeline instead of the authors' own analysis. This sample has about 190,000 distinct CDR3 sequences; around a quarter occur once, and the top ten carry 2.5%.

The TCR comes from a woman between 35 and 50 years old with alopecia areata. Some clones in this sample may be carry-over from other donors' samples. This sequence joins TRBV6-5 and TRBJ2-1; perhaps TRBD1 as D (5 bases). Material: whole blood, obtained in connection with sensitization to the hapten diphenylcyclopropenone (DPC). CDR3 sequence: CASSYRQSNEQFF. The DNA of the CDR3 is TGTGCCAGCAGTTACCGACAGAGCAATGAGCAGTTCTTC.